This T cell receptor (beta chain) came from a study of cytomegalovirus exposure and HLA in healthy donors. Both 60 Vbeta primers and 13 Jbeta primers went into the PCR. Sequencing was performed with immunoSEQ multiplex PCR; in TCRdb, only in-frame clones are kept and a portion is missing. The repertoire holds 45,000 to 65,000 clones, around three quarters seen once, with approximately 20% in the top ten. The CDR3 length is 15 residues. CDR1 SNHLY and CDR2 FYNNEI come from the germline V gene. Trimming took 2 bases from V and 4 from J; bases not matched to a gene: 2. Sequencing was performed on PBMCs. This chain uses TRBV2 with TRBJ2-3; 11 nucleotides line up with TRBD2. The source of this sequence is a woman in her forties or fifties in good health and CMV-seropositive. The CDR3 bases are TGTGCCAGCAGTGAACTAGCGGGGGGCCCAGATACGCAGTATTTT. It is translated as CASSELAGGPDTQYF.